The 14 T cell receptor beta chains reported below all come from one sample, sequenced in a study of vaccination and CD4 T cells after COVID-19. Their recognized antigens are unknown. The sample's treatment: roughly 10-day PBMC culture with coronavirus spike peptide pools or control peptides (ViraFEST assay). Those CD4+ T cells from the unexposed donor predate the COVID-19 pandemic (2011-2018). Oncomine TCR Beta short-read sequencing was applied to DNA from cultured CD4+ T cells. Once CD4+ T cells had been cultured, genomic DNA was extracted from them. TCRdb recomputed calls from the PCR reads with MiXCR, one row per CDR3 protein. The top ten clones hold approximately 20% of a sample with about 9,300 distinct CDR3 sequences, around 34% of them seen once. The sequencing sample was made of CD4+ T cells from blood, cultured in vitro. The receptors originated from a human donor in good health.

The rearrangement links TRBV20-1 to TRBJ1-1; no firm D call. The CDR3 is 9 amino acids. Trimming took 6 bases from V and 1 from J, leaving 0 bases between them. Germline values: CDR1 DFQATT, CDR2 SNEGSKA (reference sequence). In nucleotides, the CDR3 is TGCAGTGCGAACACTGAAGCTTTCTTT. Protein sequence: CSANTEAFF.

This clonotype occurred a few times. The chain is built from TRBV7-2 and TRBJ1-2, with a weak D call TRBD1 (6 bases). V was clipped by 3 bases and J by 8 bases, with 13 bases between them. The CDR3 spans 13 residues. Per germline, CDR1 SGHTA and CDR2 FQGNSA. CDR3 sequence: CASSFRTDDGYTF. The CDR3 DNA sequence: TGTGCCAGCAGCTTTAGGACAGATGACGGCTACACCTTC.

The chain is built from TRBV19 and TRBJ2-2; D not resolved. V was pared by 6 bases and J by 4 bases, with 21 bases between. Germline CDR1 and CDR2: LNHDA and SQIVND (reference sequence). This CDR3 has 17 residues. CDR3 nucleotides: TGTGCCAGTAGGAGTGGTGTGTTGAGGAGTTCCACCGGGGAGCTGTTTTTT. It encodes CASRSGVLRSSTGELFF.

The chain has TRBV11-3 and TRBJ1-4; D is possibly TRBD1 (5 bases). V was pared by 2 bases and J by 11 bases, with 9 bases between. This CDR3 region has 12 residues. CDR1 SGHNT and CDR2 YENEEA come from the germline V gene. CDR3 coding DNA: TGTGCCAGCAGCTTAAGTGGGGGGAAACTGTTTTTT. This encodes CASSLSGGKLFF.

This clonotype was seen a few times. Written as DNA, the CDR3 is TGTGCCAGCAAGACTTGGGGGAATCAGCCCCAGCATTTT. It codes for CASKTWGNQPQHF. The chain recombines TRBV28 with TRBJ1-5; a weak D match, TRBD1 (5 bases). From germline, CDR1 is MDHEN and CDR2 SYDVKM. Trimming cost V 7 bases and J 4 bases, with 11 bases left between them. CDR3 length: 13 residues.

This clonotype was recorded a few times. The chain employs TRBV25-1 and TRBJ1-5; D possibly corresponds to TRBD1 (6 bases). This CDR3 comprises 15 residues. The V gene lost 3 bases and the J gene lost 11 bases, with 20 bases spanning the gap. CDR1 is MGHDK and CDR2 is SYGVNS in the germline V gene. The CDR3 loop is CASSDKTGTGGAQHF. The CDR3 coding sequence is TGTGCCAGCAGTGACAAAACAGGGACCGGGGGAGCCCAGCATTTT.

The chain is built from TRBV20-1 and TRBJ2-3; 9 bases align to TRBD2. Germline CDR1 is DFQATT and CDR2 is SNEGSKA (reference sequence). This CDR3 has 12 residues. J was trimmed by 6 bases and V by 5 bases; bases with no gene match: 3. CDR3 in DNA: TGCAGTGCTGCTAGCGGGGCGGATACGCAGTATTTT. This gives the protein CSAASGADTQYF.

This clonotype was seen more than once but under ten times. The rearrangement links TRBV20-1 to TRBJ2-7; D is possibly TRBD1 (5 bases). V lost 4 bases, J lost 0 bases, and 16 bases lay in between. Germline values: CDR1 DFQATT, CDR2 SNEGSKA (reference sequence). The CDR3 spans 15 residues. Here the CDR3 reads CSATVSRDFSYEQYF. The CDR3 nucleotides are TGCAGTGCTACGGTGTCCAGGGATTTCTCCTACGAGCAGTACTTC.

This clonotype was counted only a few times. V gene TRBV7-9 combines with J gene TRBJ2-3; the D is unclear. The germline V and J ends were trimmed by 5 bases and 0 bases, with 15 bases remaining between them. CDR3 length equals 16 residues. In germline, CDR1 is SEHNR, CDR2 FQNEAQ (reference sequence). The CDR3: CASSEKGWSSTDTQYF. The CDR3 DNA follows: TGTGCCAGCAGCGAAAAAGGCTGGTCTAGCACAGATACGCAGTATTTT.

Only a few counts were recorded for this clonotype. V is TRBV12-3 or TRBV12-4 and J is TRBJ1-5, with D possibly TRBD1 on 6 matching bases. The CDR3 has 16 residues. The V and J ends lost 5 bases and 7 bases respectively, with 21 bases between them. CDR3 residues: CASSPPGGRVSQPQHF. CDR3 sequence (DNA): TGTGCCAGCAGTCCACCCGGGGGCAGGGTGAGCCAGCCCCAGCATTTT.

CDR3 sequence (DNA): TGTGCCAGCACCGTGAGAACCGGGGAGCTGTTTTTT. Its translation is CASTVRTGELFF. The rearrangement uses TRBV6-2 or TRBV6-3 and TRBJ2-2, with D hard to call. The CDR3 sequence is 12 residues long. In germline, CDR1 is MNHEY, CDR2 SVGEGT. Trimming stripped 7 bases from V and 5 bases from J, with 8 bases between.

The chain carries TRBV9 and TRBJ1-3; D might be TRBD1 (6 bases). Trimming cost V 4 bases and J 4 bases, with 15 bases left between them. Germline V CDR1 and CDR2: SGDLS, YYNGEE. The CDR3 has 15 residues. DNA for the CDR3: TGTGCCAGCAGCCCTACAGGGCTTGGAGGAAACACCATATATTTT. Translation: CASSPTGLGGNTIYF. Supplemented by reference TRBV9 and TRBJ1-3, the full variable domain reads DSGVTQTPKHLITATGQRVTLRCSPRSGDLSVYWYQQSLDQGLQFLIQYYNGEERAKGNILERFSAQQFPDLHSELNLSSLELGDSALYFCASSPTGLGGNTIYFGEGSWLTVV.

This chain connects TRBV7-2 to TRBJ2-3; 7 positions match TRBD2. V trimming: 5 bases; J trimming: 2 bases; junction bases outside the gene matches: 16. The germline V gene has CDR1 SGHTA and CDR2 FQGNSA. This CDR3 spans 18 amino acids. CDR3 amino acids: CASSRRAASGGATDTQYF. The CDR3 DNA reads TGTGCCAGCAGCCGAAGGGCGGCTAGCGGTGGGGCCACAGATACGCAGTATTTT.

The chain couples TRBV20-1 to TRBJ2-5; 10 positions agree with TRBD1. The CDR3 consists of 14 residues. CDR1 and CDR2 from the germline V gene are DFQATT and SNEGSKA (reference sequence). Trimming took 6 bases from V and 5 from J; bases not matched to a gene: 9. CDR3 in DNA: TGCAGTGCCATCCCGGGACAGGGGACGGAGACCCAGTACTTC. Protein sequence: CSAIPGQGTETQYF.